Shown below are 21 T cell receptor beta chains from a single sample sequenced in a study of cytomegalovirus exposure and HLA in healthy donors. Vbeta (60) and Jbeta (13) primers were used in the PCR. The assay was immunoSEQ multiplex PCR, and TCRdb's table has in-frame clones only and misses some. This table lists 25,000 to 30,000 clones. The sample taken for sequencing was PBMCs. The receptor set was obtained from a man between 25 and 39 years old in good health and CMV-seronegative.

This rearrangement joins TRBV18 to TRBJ2-5; 11 bases map to TRBD1. J lost 3 bases, V lost 3 bases, and 3 bases had no gene match. Germline CDR1 and CDR2: KGHSH and LQKENI. The CDR3 has 15 amino acids. The CDR3 DNA sequence: TGTGCCAGCTCACCGCGGGGACAGGGGGAAGAGACCCAGTACTTC. This gives the protein CASSPRGQGEETQYF.

This chain joins TRBV19 and TRBJ1-4; D is perhaps TRBD1 (5 bases). The CDR3 is 15 residues long. The V gene's germline CDR1 is LNHDA and CDR2 SQIVND (reference sequence). V lost 5 bases and J 0 bases, leaving 10 bases between the germline ends. The CDR3 here is CASSGAGATNEKLFF. The CDR3 DNA is TGTGCCAGTAGTGGGGCAGGAGCAACTAATGAAAAACTGTTTTTT.

The rearrangement joins TRBV29-1 to TRBJ2-7, with 11 nucleotides matching TRBD1. This CDR3 is built from 14 residues. The trim removed 2 bases at V and 5 bases at J, leaving 5 bases unmatched. Germline V gene lookup returns CDR1 SQVTM and CDR2 ANQGSEA. The CDR3 DNA is TGCAGCGTTGAATCTGGGACAGGGGGTCACGAGCAGTACTTC. Translating gives CSVESGTGGHEQYF.

V gene TRBV30 combines with J gene TRBJ1-2; no firm D call. This CDR3 has 13 residues. CDR1 is GTSNPN and CDR2 is SVGIG in the germline V gene (reference sequence). Trimming stripped 1 base from V and 3 bases from J, with 9 bases between. CDR3 sequence: CAWSERDDYGYTF. Written as DNA, the CDR3 is TGTGCCTGGAGTGAGAGGGATGACTATGGCTACACCTTC. Full variable domain (rest looked up from reference TRBV30 and TRBJ1-2): SQTIHQWPATLVQPVGSPLSLECTVEGTSNPNLYWYRQAAGRGLQLLFYSVGIGQISSEVPQNLSASRPQDRQFILSSKKLLLSDSGFYLCAWSERDDYGYTFGSGTRLTVV.

The chain uses TRBV5-6 and TRBJ1-1; D call uncertain. V gave up 4 bases and J gave up 11 bases, with 15 bases separating them. This CDR3 has 12 amino acids. Germline V gene lookup returns CDR1 SGHDT and CDR2 YYEEEE. The CDR3 DNA is TGTGCCAGCAGCGCCGAAGGCGGATTGGCTTTCTTT. Its translation: CASSAEGGLAFF.

The chain combines TRBV21-1 with TRBJ1-2. TRBV21-1 is given as a pseudogene. The CDR3 sequence is 12 residues long. The CDR3 nucleotides are TGTGCCAGCAGCAAAGCGCAGAGGGTCTTCACCTTC. The encoded protein is CASSKAQRVFTF.

This rearrangement joins TRBV5-6 to TRBJ2-7; 8 bases are shared with TRBD2. This CDR3 has 18 residues. From germline, CDR1 is SGHDT and CDR2 YYEEEE. V gave up 3 bases and J gave up 2 bases; unmatched junction bases: 16. The CDR3 nucleotides read TGTGCCAGCAGCTCAAAAGCAGCGGGGGAGAGTAACCCCTACGAGCAGTACTTC. Amino acid sequence: CASSSKAAGESNPYEQYF.

The V gene is TRBV29-1, the J gene TRBJ1-2, with unresolved D. CDR3 size: 12 residues. Trimming stripped 4 bases from V and 5 bases from J, with 11 bases between. Germline V gene lookup returns CDR1 SQVTM and CDR2 ANQGSEA. The CDR3 bases are TGCAGCGTTGGCTCTGACACTTATGGCTACACCTTC. This codes for CSVGSDTYGYTF. Full variable domain (outside the CDR3, taken from reference TRBV29-1 and TRBJ1-2): SAVISQKPSRDICQRGTSLTIQCQVDSQVTMMFWYRQQPGQSLTLIATANQGSEATYESGFVIDKFPISRPNLTFSTLTVSNMSPEDSSIYLCSVGSDTYGYTFGSGTRLTVV.

The chain uses TRBV19 and TRBJ2-7; D may be TRBD1 (5 bases). Germline-derived CDR1 and CDR2 are LNHDA and SQIVND (reference sequence). With 3 bases removed from V and 3 bases from J, the gap between germline ends came to 15 bases. The CDR3 has 15 amino acids. CDR3 sequence (DNA): TGTGCCAGTAGTATGACGGCAGGGTTGGGCTACGAGCAGTACTTC. It translates to CASSMTAGLGYEQYF.

This chain links TRBV30 with TRBJ2-7; possibly TRBD1 for D (5 bases). V dropped 2 bases and J dropped 2 bases, with 10 bases sitting between them. The CDR3 is made up of 13 amino acids. Per the germline V gene, CDR1 is GTSNPN and CDR2 is SVGIG (reference sequence). The CDR3 DNA is TGTGCCTGGAGTTGGGGCGGCGCCTACGAGCAGTACTTC. Protein: CAWSWGGAYEQYF.

The chain employs TRBV6-6 and TRBJ1-6, with D tentatively TRBD1 (6 bases). Between the trimmed V and J ends, which lost 5 bases and 10 bases, there was a span of 15 bases. The CDR3 extends over 14 amino acids. Germline CDR1 and CDR2: MNHNY and SVGAGI (reference sequence). CDR3 residues: CASSPQGYISPLHF. CDR3 bases: TGTGCCAGCAGTCCCCAGGGGTATATCTCACCCCTCCACTTT.

The chain uses TRBV7-9 and TRBJ2-5; the D is unclear. Germline V gene lookup returns CDR1 SEHNR and CDR2 FQNEAQ (reference sequence). V shed 2 bases and J shed 5 bases, with 12 bases lying between them. CDR3 length: 14 amino acids. The CDR3 bases are TGTGCCAGCAGCTTATATGCCCTTCGGGAGACCCAGTACTTC. This sequence encodes CASSLYALRETQYF. Full variable domain (outside the CDR3, taken from reference TRBV7-9 and TRBJ2-5): DTGVSQNPRHKITKRGQNVTFRCDPISEHNRLYWYRQTLGQGPEFLTYFQNEAQLEKSRLLSDRFSAERPKGSFSTLEIQRTEQGDSAMYLCASSLYALRETQYFGPGTRLLVL.

The chain couples TRBV18 to TRBJ2-5, with 12 bases identical to TRBD2. This CDR3 contains 16 residues. V gave up 3 bases and J gave up 1 base; unmatched junction bases: 3. CDR1 is KGHSH, CDR2 LQKENI, per germline. In DNA form, the CDR3 reads TGTGCCAGCTCACCCGGACTAGCGGGAATCCAAGAGACCCAGTACTTC. Translating gives CASSPGLAGIQETQYF.

The gene calls are TRBV7-2 and TRBJ2-3, with TRBD2 matching over 11 bases. The CDR3 is 15 residues long. Germline V gives CDR1 SGHTA, CDR2 FQGNSA. The V and J ends lost 4 bases and 0 bases, in that order; junction bases with no gene match: 0. CDR3 amino acids: CASSWTSGSTDTQYF. For the CDR3, the DNA is TGTGCCAGCAGCTGGACTAGCGGGAGCACAGATACGCAGTATTTT.

CDR3 DNA: TGTGCCAGCAGCTTGCGGGGGGTTTCTGGAAACACCATATATTTT. It specifies CASSLRGVSGNTIYF. The V and J genes are TRBV7-9 and TRBJ1-3; TRBD1 might be the D (5 bases). Germline loops: CDR1 SEHNR, CDR2 FQNEAQ (reference sequence). The CDR3 totals 15 residues. Trimming took off 3 bases at V and 1 base at J, with 10 bases between the two ends.

V is TRBV30 and J is TRBJ1-2; D gene ambiguous. V was shortened by 4 bases and J by 7 bases, with 13 bases between the two germline ends. The CDR3 totals 12 residues. CDR1 and CDR2 (germline): GTSNPN, SVGIG (reference sequence). As DNA, the CDR3 is TGTGCCTGGACCGAAAGCTCGGGTGGCTACACCTTC. Its protein is CAWTESSGGYTF.

The chain recombines TRBV27 with TRBJ1-1; D might be TRBD1 (5 bases). Germline lookup yields CDR1 MNHEY and CDR2 SMNVEV (reference sequence). The CDR3 is made up of 15 amino acids. Trimming shortened V by 6 bases and J by 3 bases, and 17 bases separated the two germline ends. The CDR3 bases are TGTGCCAGCAGGCCAATTCAGGGTGGTGACACTGAAGCTTTCTTT. This gives the protein CASRPIQGGDTEAFF.

The CDR3 nucleotides are TGTGCCAGCAGCTCGGTAGAGGGGGACAGGGTAAATCAGCCCCAGCATTTT. Its protein is CASSSVEGDRVNQPQHF. The chain is built from TRBV5-5 and TRBJ1-5, with 9 bases aligning to TRBD1. The V and J ends lost 3 bases and 4 bases, in that order; junction bases with no gene match: 11. Germline V gives CDR1 SGHKS, CDR2 YYEKEE (reference sequence). The CDR3 sequence is 17 residues long.

This chain joins TRBV5-1 and TRBJ1-6, with a tentative D call TRBD1 (5 bases). Trimming shortened V by 0 bases and J by 10 bases, and 11 bases separated the two germline ends. The CDR3 totals 14 residues. Germline CDR1 reads SGHRS; CDR2 reads YFSETQ. CDR3 sequence: CASSLVRGTSPLHF. CDR3 sequence (DNA): TGCGCCAGCAGCTTGGTTAGGGGTACCTCACCCCTCCACTTT. The variable domain in full, with the rest retrieved from reference TRBV5-1 and TRBJ1-6, is KAGVTQTPRYLIKTRGQQVTLSCSPISGHRSVSWYQQTPGQGLQFLFEYFSETQRNKGNFPGRFSGRQFSNSRSEMNVSTLELGDSALYLCASSLVRGTSPLHFGNGTRLTVT.

The gene calls are TRBV28 and TRBJ2-4; tentative D call: TRBD1 (5 bases). V was pared by 6 bases and J by 11 bases, with 11 bases between. CDR3 length: 11 amino acids. Germline values: CDR1 MDHEN, CDR2 SYDVKM. In nucleotides, the CDR3 is TGTGCCAGCAGGGGGCAGGGCTTTCAGTACTTC. It specifies CASRGQGFQYF.

The rearrangement uses TRBV5-4 and TRBJ2-1; weak D call: TRBD1 (6 bases). Trimming shortened V by 1 base and J by 5 bases, and 16 bases separated the two germline ends. This CDR3 has 16 amino acids. CDR1 SGHNT and CDR2 YYREEE come from the germline V gene (reference sequence). The DNA of the CDR3 is TGTGCCAGCAGCTTGACAGGGTCAGCGGCCAACAATGAGCAGTTCTTC. Its translation: CASSLTGSAANNEQFF. Using reference TRBV5-4 and TRBJ2-1 for the parts outside the CDR3, the full variable domain is ETGVTQSPTHLIKTRGQQVTLRCSSQSGHNTVSWYQQALGQGPQFIFQYYREEENGRGNFPPRFSGLQFPNYSSELNVNALELDDSALYLCASSLTGSAANNEQFFGPGTRLTVL.